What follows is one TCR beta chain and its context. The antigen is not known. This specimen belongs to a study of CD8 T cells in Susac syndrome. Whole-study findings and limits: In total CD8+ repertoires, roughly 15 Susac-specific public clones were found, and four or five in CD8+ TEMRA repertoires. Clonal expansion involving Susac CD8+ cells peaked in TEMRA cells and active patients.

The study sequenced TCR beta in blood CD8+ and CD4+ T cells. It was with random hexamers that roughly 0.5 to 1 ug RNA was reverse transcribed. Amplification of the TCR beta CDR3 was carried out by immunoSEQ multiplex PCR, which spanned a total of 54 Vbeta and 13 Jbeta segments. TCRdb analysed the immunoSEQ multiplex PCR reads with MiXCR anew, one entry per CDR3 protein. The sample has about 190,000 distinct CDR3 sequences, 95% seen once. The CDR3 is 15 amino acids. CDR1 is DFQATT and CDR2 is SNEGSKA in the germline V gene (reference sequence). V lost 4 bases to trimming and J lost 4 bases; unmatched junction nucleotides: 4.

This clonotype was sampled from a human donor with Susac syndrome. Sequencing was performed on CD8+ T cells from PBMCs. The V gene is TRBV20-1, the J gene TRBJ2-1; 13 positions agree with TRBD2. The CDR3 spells CSATETSGGYNEQFF. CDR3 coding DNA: TGCAGTGCTACCGAGACTAGCGGGGGGTACAATGAGCAGTTCTTC.